Below are 15 T cell receptor beta chains sequenced from a single sample in a study of long-term antiretroviral therapy in people with HIV. Survey-level resolution applied to immunoSEQ assay v3.0. This table comes from immunoSEQ multiplex PCR, and its TCRdb copy is limited to in-frame clones, with some not included. The sample holds tens of thousands of clones; about 88% are singletons and the top ten take almost 7.5%. The sample consisted of unsorted PBMCs, taken roughly 5 years before starting antiretroviral therapy. These receptors were taken from a man over 45 with HIV.

This clone was observed once. The J gene is TRBJ2-7, the V gene TRBV5-5, with 7 nucleotides matching TRBD1. V dropped 3 bases and J dropped 1; count of bases not matched to a gene: 1. The CDR3 spans 13 residues. Germline CDR1 is SGHKS and CDR2 is YYEKEE (reference sequence). The CDR3 DNA reads as TGTGCCAGCAGCTGGGACAGATCCTACGAGCAGTACTTC. It specifies CASSWDRSYEQYF.

The V and J genes are TRBV29-1 and TRBJ1-2; possible D gene TRBD1, 5 bases. V lost 3 bases, J lost 6 bases, and 17 bases lay in between. The CDR3 is 14 residues long. Germline V gene sequence: CDR1 SQVTM, CDR2 ANQGSEA. The CDR3: CSVDRSWGEDGYTF. The CDR3 DNA follows: TGCAGCGTTGACCGATCCTGGGGGGAGGATGGCTACACCTTC.

This clone was recorded only once. The chain links TRBV4-3 to TRBJ2-2; the D call may be TRBD1 or TRBD2 (5 bases each). Germline values: CDR1 LGHNA, CDR2 YSLEER. V lost 0 bases and J lost 1, with 12 bases in between. This CDR3 spans 17 amino acids. CDR3 protein: CASSQDPSRGNTGELFF. CDR3 sequence (DNA): TGCGCCAGCAGCCAAGACCCCTCGAGGGGGAACACCGGGGAGCTGTTTTTT.

The rearrangement uses TRBV10-3 and TRBJ1-2; 12 bases agree with TRBD1. The V gene end was trimmed by 6 bases and the J gene end by 4 bases; junction bases not matched to a gene: 12. CDR1 ENHRY and CDR2 SYGVKD come from the germline V gene. This CDR3 comprises 17 residues. CDR3 DNA: TGTGCCATCAGGCAACGGGGCGGGACAGGGGGCGGCTATGGCTACACCTTC. This encodes CAIRQRGGTGGGYGYTF.

V gene TRBV2 combines with J gene TRBJ2-1; no definite D call. The germline V and J ends were trimmed by 7 bases and 2 bases, with 12 bases remaining between them. Looked up from germline, CDR1 is SNHLY and CDR2 is FYNNEI. CDR3 length: 14 amino acids. The CDR3 region is CASTGSRTYNEQFF. The CDR3 nucleotides read TGTGCCAGCACAGGAAGCAGGACCTACAATGAGCAGTTCTTC.

The gene calls are TRBV2 and TRBJ2-3, with TRBD2 as a possible D gene (6 bases). Germline V lookup: CDR1 SNHLY, CDR2 FYNNEI. The CDR3 is 15 residues long. The germline V and J ends were trimmed by 7 bases and 0 bases, with 14 bases remaining between them. The CDR3 sequence: CASKRDSFSTDTQYF. The CDR3 DNA follows: TGTGCCAGCAAGAGGGACTCCTTTAGCACAGATACGCAGTATTTT.

The chain employs TRBV9 and TRBJ2-5, with D possibly matching TRBD1 (6 bases). The CDR3 has 17 amino acids. V lost 0 bases to trimming and J lost 5 bases, with 20 bases between them. CDR1 is SGDLS and CDR2 is YYNGEE in the germline V gene. The CDR3 sequence is CASSVAPGHTARETQYF. The CDR3 nucleotides read TGTGCCAGCAGCGTAGCACCGGGACATACAGCGCGTGAGACCCAGTACTTC. Looking up the rest from reference TRBV9 and TRBJ2-5 gives the full variable domain: DSGVTQTPKHLITATGQRVTLRCSPRSGDLSVYWYQQSLDQGLQFLIQYYNGEERAKGNILERFSAQQFPDLHSELNLSSLELGDSALYFCASSVAPGHTARETQYFGPGTRLLVL.

The rearrangement joins TRBV4-1 to TRBJ1-2; TRBD1 matches 7 bases. Per germline, CDR1 MGHRA and CDR2 YSYEKL. This CDR3 is built from 19 residues. J was trimmed by 4 bases and V by 0 bases; bases with no gene match: 17. CDR3 in DNA: TGCGCCAGCAGCCAAGAGGCCCCGCGAAGGGCAGGGGGTGGCTATGGCTACACCTTC. This codes for CASSQEAPRRAGGGYGYTF.

V and J are TRBV5-1 and TRBJ1-1; 7 positions agree with TRBD1. The CDR3 is 13 amino acids. Germline trimming cut 2 bases from V and 4 bases from J; bases unmatched to any gene: 2. Germline CDR1 and CDR2: SGHRS and YFSETQ. The CDR3 sequence: CASSFAGGTEAFF. The CDR3, as DNA: TGCGCCAGCAGCTTTGCAGGGGGCACTGAAGCTTTCTTT.

The chain combines TRBV6-1 with TRBJ1-5; D call uncertain. Per germline, CDR1 MNHNS and CDR2 SASEGT. V was trimmed by 0 bases and J by 4 bases, leaving 10 bases between them. This CDR3 has 15 amino acids. The CDR3 DNA is TGTGCCAGCAGTGAAGCGCAGCCAGCGAATCAGCCCCAGCATTTT. It translates to CASSEAQPANQPQHF.

This chain links TRBV5-1 with TRBJ2-3; tentative D call: TRBD1 (6 bases). Trimming cost V 4 bases and J 3 bases, with 15 bases left between them. Germline CDR1 SGHRS, CDR2 YFSETQ. The CDR3 covers 15 residues. CDR3 nucleotide sequence: TGCGCCAGCAGCCCTCTAACAGGGTTGACAGATACGCAGTATTTT. It translates to CASSPLTGLTDTQYF.

The rearrangement joins TRBV1 to TRBJ2-7; no check of the table's D call, TRBD2, against the DNA was made. TRBV1 is an annotated pseudogene. CDR3 length: 15 residues. CDR3 region: CTSSQDGGTGYEQYF. The CDR3 DNA reads TGCACCAGCAGCCAAGACGGCGGGACTGGTTACGAGCAGTACTTC.

The J gene is TRBJ1-4, the V gene TRBV7-9; no reliable D call. Germline values: CDR1 SEHNR, CDR2 FQNEAQ (reference sequence). The CDR3 sequence is 13 residues long. Trimming took off 1 base at V and 9 bases at J, with 9 bases between the two ends. DNA of the CDR3: TGTGCCAGCAGCTTAGGGGTTTCTCAAAAACTGTTTTTT. Translated: CASSLGVSQKLFF.

The chain combines TRBV19 with TRBJ2-6; D is uncertain. The CDR3 spans 12 residues. Germline V lookup: CDR1 LNHDA, CDR2 SQIVND (reference sequence). The V end was cut by 10 bases, the J end by 2 bases, with 6 bases between. CDR3 sequence reads: CATRPGANVLTF. The DNA for the CDR3 is TGTGCCACACGACCTGGGGCCAACGTCCTGACTTTC.

The chain combines TRBV27 with TRBJ2-1, with D uncertain. Germline assignment: CDR1 MNHEY and CDR2 SMNVEV (reference sequence). There are 15 residues in the CDR3. V shed 4 bases and J shed 0 bases, with 10 bases lying between them. CDR3 sequence (DNA): TGTGCCAGCAGTTCCGGCTCTCCCTCCTACAATGAGCAGTTCTTC. Translation: CASSSGSPSYNEQFF.